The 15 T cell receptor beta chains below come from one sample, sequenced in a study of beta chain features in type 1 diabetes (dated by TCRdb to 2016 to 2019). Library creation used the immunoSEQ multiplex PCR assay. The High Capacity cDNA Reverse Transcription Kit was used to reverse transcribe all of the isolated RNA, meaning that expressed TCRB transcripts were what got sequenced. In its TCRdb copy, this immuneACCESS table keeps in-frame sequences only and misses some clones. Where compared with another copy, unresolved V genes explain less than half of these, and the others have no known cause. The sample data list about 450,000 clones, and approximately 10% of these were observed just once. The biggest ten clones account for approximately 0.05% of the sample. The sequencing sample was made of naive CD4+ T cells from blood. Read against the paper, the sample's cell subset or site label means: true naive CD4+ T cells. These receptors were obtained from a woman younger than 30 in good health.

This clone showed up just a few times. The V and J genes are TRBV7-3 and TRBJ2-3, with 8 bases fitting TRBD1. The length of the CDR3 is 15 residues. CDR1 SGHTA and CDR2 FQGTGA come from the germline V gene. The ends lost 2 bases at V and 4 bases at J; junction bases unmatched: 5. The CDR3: CASSLSDRVADTQYF. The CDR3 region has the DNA TGTGCCAGCAGCTTATCGGACAGGGTCGCAGATACGCAGTATTTT.

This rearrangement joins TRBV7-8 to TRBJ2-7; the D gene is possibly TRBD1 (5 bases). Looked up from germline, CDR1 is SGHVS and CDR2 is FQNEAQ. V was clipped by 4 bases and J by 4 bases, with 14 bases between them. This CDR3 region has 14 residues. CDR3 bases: TGTGCCAGCAGCTCAAGATTCCAGGGATACGAGCAGTACTTC. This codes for CASSSRFQGYEQYF.

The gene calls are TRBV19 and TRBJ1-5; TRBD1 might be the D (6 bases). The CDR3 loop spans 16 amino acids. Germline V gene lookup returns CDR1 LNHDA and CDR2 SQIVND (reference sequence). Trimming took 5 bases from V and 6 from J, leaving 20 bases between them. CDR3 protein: CASSSGEGVVGQPQHF. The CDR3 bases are TGTGCCAGTAGTTCAGGGGAGGGAGTAGTCGGTCAGCCCCAGCATTTT.

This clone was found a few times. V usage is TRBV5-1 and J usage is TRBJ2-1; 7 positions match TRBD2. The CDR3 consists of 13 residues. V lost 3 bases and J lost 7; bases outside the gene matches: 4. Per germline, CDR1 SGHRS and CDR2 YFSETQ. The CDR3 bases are TGCGCCAGCAGCTGGACTAGGGAGAATGAGCAGTTCTTC. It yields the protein CASSWTRENEQFF. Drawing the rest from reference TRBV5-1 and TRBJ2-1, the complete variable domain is KAGVTQTPRYLIKTRGQQVTLSCSPISGHRSVSWYQQTPGQGLQFLFEYFSETQRNKGNFPGRFSGRQFSNSRSEMNVSTLELGDSALYLCASSWTRENEQFFGPGTRLTVL.

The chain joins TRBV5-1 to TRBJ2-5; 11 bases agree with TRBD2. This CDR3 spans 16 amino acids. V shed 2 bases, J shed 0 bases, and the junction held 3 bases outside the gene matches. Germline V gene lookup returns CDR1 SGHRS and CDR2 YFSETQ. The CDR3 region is CASSFSTSGDQETQYF. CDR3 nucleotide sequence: TGCGCCAGCAGCTTCTCGACTAGCGGGGACCAAGAGACCCAGTACTTC.

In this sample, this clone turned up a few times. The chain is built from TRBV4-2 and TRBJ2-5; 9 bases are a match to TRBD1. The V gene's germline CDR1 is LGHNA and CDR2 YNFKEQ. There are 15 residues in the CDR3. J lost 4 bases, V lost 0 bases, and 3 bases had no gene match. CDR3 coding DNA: TGTGCCAGCAGCCAAGATAAGGACAGGGGAGAGACCCAGTACTTC. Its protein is CASSQDKDRGETQYF.

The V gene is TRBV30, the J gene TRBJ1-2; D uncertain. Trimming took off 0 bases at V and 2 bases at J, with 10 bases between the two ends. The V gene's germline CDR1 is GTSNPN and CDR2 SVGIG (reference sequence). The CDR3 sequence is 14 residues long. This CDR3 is CAWSVPGINYGYTF. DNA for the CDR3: TGTGCCTGGAGTGTACCGGGGATCAACTATGGCTACACCTTC.

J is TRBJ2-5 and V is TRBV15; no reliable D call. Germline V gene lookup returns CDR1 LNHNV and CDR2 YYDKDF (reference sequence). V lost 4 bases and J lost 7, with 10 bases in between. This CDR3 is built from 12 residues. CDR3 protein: CATSNPLGTQYF. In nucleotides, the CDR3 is TGTGCCACCAGCAATCCCCTGGGGACCCAGTACTTC.

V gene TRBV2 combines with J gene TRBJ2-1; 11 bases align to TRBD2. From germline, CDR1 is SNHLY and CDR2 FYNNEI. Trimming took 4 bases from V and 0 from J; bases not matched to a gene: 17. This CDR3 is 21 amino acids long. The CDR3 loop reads CASSVFPTSGGPQSSYNEQFF. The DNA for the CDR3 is TGTGCCAGCAGTGTATTTCCCACTAGCGGGGGCCCCCAAAGCTCCTACAATGAGCAGTTCTTC.

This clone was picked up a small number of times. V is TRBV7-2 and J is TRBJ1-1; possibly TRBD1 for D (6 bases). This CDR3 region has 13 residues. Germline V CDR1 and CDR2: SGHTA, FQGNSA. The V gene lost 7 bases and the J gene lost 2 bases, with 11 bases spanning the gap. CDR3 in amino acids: CASTPQGNTEAFF. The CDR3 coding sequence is TGTGCCAGCACCCCACAGGGAAACACTGAAGCTTTCTTT.

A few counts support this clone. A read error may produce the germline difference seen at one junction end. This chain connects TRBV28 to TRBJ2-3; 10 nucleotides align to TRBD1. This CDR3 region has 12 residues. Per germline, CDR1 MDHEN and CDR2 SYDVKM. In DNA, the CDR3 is TGTGCCAGCAGTTTAATTCCGGGACAGGGGTTTTTT. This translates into CASSLIPGQGFF.

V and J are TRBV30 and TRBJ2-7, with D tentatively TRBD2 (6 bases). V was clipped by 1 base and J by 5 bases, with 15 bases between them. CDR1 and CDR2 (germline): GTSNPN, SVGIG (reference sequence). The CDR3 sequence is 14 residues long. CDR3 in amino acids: CAWSGYRGRNEQYF. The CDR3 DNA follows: TGTGCCTGGAGTGGGTACCGGGGGAGGAACGAGCAGTACTTC.

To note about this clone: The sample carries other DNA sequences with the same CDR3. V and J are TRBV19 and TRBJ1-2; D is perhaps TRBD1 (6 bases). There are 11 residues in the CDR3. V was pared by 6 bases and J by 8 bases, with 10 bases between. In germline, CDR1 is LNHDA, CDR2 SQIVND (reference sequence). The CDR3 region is CASRQGYGYTF. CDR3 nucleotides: TGTGCCAGTAGACAGGGTTACGGCTACACCTTC.

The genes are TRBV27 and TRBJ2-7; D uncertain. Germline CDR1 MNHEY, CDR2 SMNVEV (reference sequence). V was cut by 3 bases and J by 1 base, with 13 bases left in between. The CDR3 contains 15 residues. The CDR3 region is CASSFLVGTSYEQYF. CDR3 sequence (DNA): TGTGCCAGCAGTTTCTTAGTGGGAACATCCTACGAGCAGTACTTC.

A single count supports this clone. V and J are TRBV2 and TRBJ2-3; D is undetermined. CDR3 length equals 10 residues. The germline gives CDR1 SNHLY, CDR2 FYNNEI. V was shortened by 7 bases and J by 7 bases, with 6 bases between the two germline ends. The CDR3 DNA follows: TGTGCCAGCACGATCCATACGCAGTATTTT. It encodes CASTIHTQYF.